A single T cell receptor beta chain is shown here with its context. This entry is derived from a study of blood T cell repertoires in COVID-19. Study background: The study drew acute and convalescent COVID-19 samples from the United States, Italy and Spain. PBMCs, B-cell-depleted T cells, or T cells were the source of the cDNA or gDNA that made up the material.

The germline CDR1 and CDR2 sequences are SGHRS and YFSETQ. The CDR3 covers 15 residues. V lost 4 bases and J lost 4; bases outside the gene matches: 6. Assay: immunoSEQ multiplex PCR; the TCRdb copy retains only in-frame clones and omits some. Altogether approximately 150,000 clones are present, approximately 80% being singletons, with the ten largest covering roughly 6%. Recovery among Cohort 3 donors was established by two negative PCRs, clearance, or symptom resolution. The clonotype was recovered from a man between 40 and 49 years old who had recovered from COVID-19. This chain joins TRBV5-1 and TRBJ1-5; 9 bases are shared with TRBD1. Source material: PBMCs or T cells enriched from blood (not recorded which). The CDR3 nucleotides are TGCGCCAGCAGCCCCACCGGACAGGGGAATCAGCCCCAGCATTTT. Amino acid sequence: CASSPTGQGNQPQHF.